Listed below are T cell receptor beta chains from one sample, sequenced in a study of cytomegalovirus exposure and HLA in healthy donors. The assay was immunoSEQ multiplex PCR, and TCRdb's table has in-frame clones only and misses some. This sample yields over 100,000 clones, of which around three quarters are seen a single time; roughly 11% belongs to the top ten. Sequenced sample: PBMCs. The receptors were gathered from a man between 35 and 55 years old in good health and CMV-seropositive. Both conserved end residues are trimmed from each CDR3. Fields, in order: V gene, J gene, CDR3 length, CDR3 protein.

>TRBV19|TRBJ2-7|13
ASSYGSGLSYEQY
>TRBV6-5|TRBJ2-3|13
ASSLIAGGTDTQY
>TRBV6-6|TRBJ1-6|11
ASRDRGRSPLH
>TRBV6-1|.|8
ASLGGEQY
>TRBV28|TRBJ1-2|11
ASYKDRAHGYT
>TRBV2|TRBJ2-5|13
ASSEPVVRMETQY
>TRBV29-1|TRBJ1-4|11
SVASVIGEKLF
>TRBV5-5|TRBJ2-3|14
ASSPPLGGSRDTQY
>TRBV6-5|TRBJ2-7|12
ASSHRQGAYEQY
>TRBV7-3|TRBJ2-1|11
ASSLGSGGFQV
>TRBV9|TRBJ1-1|13
ASSASGTGDTEAF
>TRBV7-2|TRBJ1-2|12
ASSPGGANYGYT
>TRBV19|TRBJ2-1|10
ASSISRNEQF
>TRBV7-3|TRBJ2-5|13
ASSLGLAFAETQY
>TRBV18|TRBJ2-1|13
ASSLGQGSFGEQF
>TRBV5-1|TRBJ2-7|15
ASSLVTSGIFSYEQY
>TRBV5-6|TRBJ2-5|12
ASSLAWGEETQY
>TRBV18|TRBJ2-3|14
ASSPLSGGLTDTQY
>TRBV6-1|TRBJ1-1|10
ASSTTGTGAF
>TRBV9|TRBJ1-4|11
ASSGGGNEKLF
>TRBV11-2|TRBJ2-5|12
ASSLEQLEETQY
>TRBV7-8|TRBJ2-6|17
ASLPQPRQGAPGANGLT
>TRBV5-1|TRBJ2-1|12
ASSLDLANNEQF
>TRBV2|TRBJ2-5|13
ASSGWRGVGETQY
>TRBV9|TRBJ1-3|13
ASSVTGSSGNTIY
>TRBV4-2|TRBJ1-4|14
ASSQAQGWSNEKLF
>TRBV7-3|TRBJ2-1|14
ASSYTSGGAPNEQF
>TRBV6-6|TRBJ2-5|13
ASSYARTTQETQY
>TRBV27|TRBJ2-2|15
ASRTYRGGSNTGELF
>TRBV19|TRBJ1-2|13
ASSIPRQLNYGYT
>TRBV5-6|TRBJ1-1|11
ASSLVVSTEAF
>TRBV5-1|TRBJ2-5|12
ASSLRGDQETQY
>TRBV9|TRBJ1-2|13
ASSSLDRGMRGYT
>TRBV27|TRBJ1-6|10
ASSTGTGILH